This TCR delta chain was found in a study of γδ T cells in repeated Plasmodium falciparum infection. The wider study: Age- and gender-matched Australian children served as comparison for malaria-exposed Malian children. Samples were taken at baseline, before some infections, and 21 days after each.

A few counts support this clone. The antigen remains undetermined. A read error likely explains why the TCRdb protein, taken from a much larger clone, differs from this DNA's translation at residue 11; the protein shown is translated from the DNA. TCRdb called clones anew from the multiplex PCR reads with CATT. The sample records roughly 50,000 delta-chain clones, 1.6% being singletons. Flow sorting of PBMC yielded separate Vgamma9/Vdelta2+ and Vdelta2-negative gammadelta T cell populations for bulk repertoire analysis. Study observations and caveats: Vdelta2-negative gammadelta repertoires appeared less diverse and less shared in Malian than Australian children.

Germline V CDR1 and CDR2: GEAIGNYY, EKD. The CDR3 is 17 amino acids. After removal of 3 bases from V and 4 bases from J, the junction contained 9 bases not matched to a gene. V is TRDV2 and J is TRDJ2; TRDD3 agrees at 11 bases. The J gene, left out of TCRdb, was set here by checking the DNA against germline. This TCR derives from a pool of human donors (malaria-infected and uninfected, not separated). Sequenced: gamma-delta T cells from blood. The CDR3 DNA reads as TGTGCCTGTGACGTCGACTGGGGGATAAGGTCGACAGCACAACTCTTCTTT. As protein: CACDVDWGIRSTAQLFF.